This T cell receptor (beta chain) comes out of a study of CXCR3-negative and CXCR3-positive naive CD8 T cells. Whole-study findings and limits: Fresh PBMCs were used in most assays, and CXCR3 expression partially decreased after cryopreservation. For CXCR3-positive naive cells, TRB CDR3s were more hydrophobic than those of CXCR3-negative naive cells. Memory CD8+ cells showed much lower diversity, while both naive subsets displayed comparably high diversity. Memory cells differed in TRBV-TRBJ usage, but naive CXCR3-negative and CXCR3-positive cells had similar usage.

Germline V gene sequence: CDR1 SGHRS, CDR2 YFSETQ. The CDR3 loop spans 14 amino acids. With respect to this clonotype: Antigen specificity is unknown.

UMI-labeled TRB cDNA libraries were prepared by 5' RACE. TCRdb reanalyzed the 5' RACE reads, giving one entry per CDR3 protein sequence and no DNA. This table lists some 140,000 distinct CDR3 sequences. Naive CD8+ T cells showed CD45RO-CCR7+CD27+CD95-. The rearrangement uses TRBV5-1 and TRBJ2-7; TCRdb returns TRBD2, unconfirmable since there is no DNA. Sequenced material: naive CXCR3+ CD8+ T cells from blood. Subset of the sample: CD45RO-CCR7+CD27+CD95- naive CD8+ T cells expressing CXCR3 (TNR3+). The TCR originated in a human donor in good health. Some clones in this sample may be carry-over from other donors' samples. CDR3 amino acids: CASSFGRVGYEQYF.